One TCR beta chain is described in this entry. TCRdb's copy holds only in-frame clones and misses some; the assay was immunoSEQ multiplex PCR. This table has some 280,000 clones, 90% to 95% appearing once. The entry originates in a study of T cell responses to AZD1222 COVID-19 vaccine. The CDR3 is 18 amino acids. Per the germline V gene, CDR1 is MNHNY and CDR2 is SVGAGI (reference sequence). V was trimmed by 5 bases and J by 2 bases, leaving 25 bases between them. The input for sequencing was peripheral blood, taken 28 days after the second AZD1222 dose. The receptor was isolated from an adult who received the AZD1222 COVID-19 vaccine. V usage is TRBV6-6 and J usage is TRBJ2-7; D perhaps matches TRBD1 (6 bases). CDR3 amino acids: CASSPTRSTGTIPYEQYF. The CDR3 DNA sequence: TGTGCCAGCAGTCCCACGCGATCTACCGGGACAATCCCCTACGAGCAGTACTTC.